These T cell receptor beta chains were read from a single sample in a study of blood T cell repertoires in COVID-19. The protocol was immunoSEQ multiplex PCR, while the TCRdb copy is restricted to in-frame clones and leaves out a portion. The table records some 270,000 clones, 80% to 90% of them present only once. The sequenced sample was peripheral blood. These receptors were collected from a woman aged 65 to 85 with acute or convalescent COVID-19. Each CDR3 is given with its conserved first and last residue. The D gene is left open where the match is weak. Only part of the rows carry a size: once, few, many, or a class if the clone is expanded.

v_gene	j_gene	abundance	d_gene	CDR3aa	CDR3nt
TRBV6-5	TRBJ2-7	-	TRBD1	CASSSGQEIYEQYF	TGTGCCAGCAGTTCCGGACAGGAGATCTACGAGCAGTACTTC
TRBV27	TRBJ2-2	-	-	CASSSRGSNAGELFF	TGTGCCAGCAGTTCCAGGGGTTCCAACGCCGGGGAGCTGTTTTTT
TRBV14	TRBJ2-3	few	-	CASSQGGGATDTQYF	TGTGCCAGCAGCCAAGGGGGGGGCGCGACAGATACGCAGTATTTT
TRBV2	TRBJ1-1	-	-	CASQQQLNTEAFF	TGTGCCAGCCAACAGCAATTGAACACTGAAGCTTTCTTT
TRBV3-1/TRBV3-2	TRBJ2-7	-	TRBD2	CASSQGGRGFVYEQYF	TGTGCCAGCAGCCAAGGAGGGCGGGGGTTTGTCTACGAGCAGTACTTC
TRBV12-3/TRBV12-4	TRBJ1-2	-	TRBD1	CASIDRDYGYTF	TGTGCCAGCATTGACAGGGACTATGGCTACACCTTC
TRBV5-1	TRBJ2-3	-	TRBD2	CASSPPLGGTDTQYF	TGCGCCAGCAGTCCGCCTCTCGGGGGGACAGATACGCAGTATTTT
TRBV3-1/TRBV3-2	TRBJ2-5	-	TRBD2	CASSQDPPGGGLQETQYF	TGTGCCAGCAGCCAAGATCCCCCCGGCGGGGGGTTACAAGAGACCCAGTACTTC
TRBV9	TRBJ1-4	-	TRBD1	CASSGDSANEKLFF	TGTGCCAGCAGTGGGGACAGCGCGAATGAAAAACTGTTTTTT
TRBV20-1	TRBJ2-1	-	-	CSGLVYEQFF	TGCAGCGGACTTGTATATGAGCAGTTCTTC
TRBV12-3/TRBV12-4	TRBJ1-1	-	-	CASSPGQNTEAFF	TGTGCCAGCAGTCCCGGACAGAACACTGAAGCTTTCTTT
TRBV6-5	TRBJ1-2	-	-	CASSYSAGEYYGYTF	TGTGCCAGCAGTTACTCCGCAGGGGAATACTATGGCTACACCTTC
TRBV30	TRBJ1-1	-	-	CAWAQRDNEAFF	TGTGCCTGGGCCCAAAGGGACAATGAAGCTTTCTTT
TRBV9	TRBJ2-2	-	TRBD1	CASSLGQAVTGELFF	TGTGCCAGCAGCTTAGGACAGGCTGTCACCGGGGAGCTGTTTTTT
TRBV6-1	TRBJ2-1	-	-	CASSEASSWNEQFF	TGTGCCAGCAGTGAAGCCTCGAGTTGGAATGAGCAGTTCTTC
TRBV6-5	TRBJ1-6	-	TRBD1	CASRNRQGHNSPLHF	TGTGCCAGCAGGAACCGACAGGGGCATAATTCACCCCTCCACTTT
TRBV2	TRBJ2-7	-	TRBD1	CASRRQGAREQYF	TGTGCCAGCAGGAGACAGGGGGCTCGCGAGCAGTACTTC
TRBV19	TRBJ2-7	-	TRBD2	CASSSRAGGHYEQYF	TGTGCCAGTAGTAGCAGAGCGGGGGGCCACTACGAGCAGTACTTC
TRBV18	TRBJ2-3	-	-	CASSPREVVYTQYF	TGTGCCAGCTCACCCCGGGAAGTGGTGTATACGCAGTATTTT
TRBV30	TRBJ1-6	-	TRBD1	CAWGGDRDGSPLHF	TGTGCCTGGGGGGGAGACAGGGACGGCTCACCCCTCCACTTT
TRBV10-1	TRBJ1-6	-	-	CASSDRTGLGNSPLHF	TGCGCCAGCAGTGACCGAACAGGGCTGGGGAATTCACCCCTCCACTTT
TRBV14	TRBJ1-6	few	-	CASSHGVYNSPLHF	TGTGCCAGCAGCCACGGGGTCTATAATTCACCCCTCCACTTT
TRBV30	TRBJ1-6	-	-	CAWRDSPNNSPLHF	TGTGCCTGGAGGGACAGCCCGAATAATTCACCCCTCCACTTT
TRBV3-1/TRBV3-2	TRBJ1-1	-	-	CASSQKGRGTEAFF	TGTGCCAGCAGCCAAAAAGGACGGGGCACTGAAGCTTTCTTT
TRBV7-8	TRBJ1-4	once	-	CASSLTRSRTNEKLFF	TGTGCCAGCAGCTTGACCAGGTCCCGAACTAATGAAAAACTGTTTTTT
TRBV6-1	TRBJ2-5	-	TRBD2	CASSERLAGGLRETQYF	TGTGCCAGCAGTGAACGACTAGCGGGGGGGCTCAGAGAGACCCAGTACTTC
TRBV18	TRBJ2-7	-	TRBD1	CASSPRTGPYEQYF	TGTGCCAGCTCACCTCGGACAGGGCCCTACGAGCAGTACTTC
TRBV30	TRBJ2-2	-	-	CAWSRTVRITGELFF	TGTGCCTGGAGCCGGACAGTTAGGATCACCGGGGAGCTGTTTTTT
TRBV18	TRBJ2-7	-	TRBD1	CASSPPNRGVTYEQYF	TGTGCCAGCTCACCACCGAACAGGGGAGTAACCTACGAGCAGTACTTC
TRBV10-2	TRBJ2-1	once	TRBD2	CASSEPGTSLSYNEQFF	TGCGCCAGCAGTGAGCCCGGGACTAGCTTGTCCTACAATGAGCAGTTCTTC
TRBV2	TRBJ1-6	few	-	CASSLSENSPLHF	TGTGCCAGCAGTTTGTCAGAAAATTCACCCCTCCACTTT
TRBV24-1	TRBJ2-5	-	TRBD2	CATSDRRLAGAETQYF	TGTGCCACCAGTGACCGACGACTAGCGGGGGCAGAGACCCAGTACTTC
TRBV20-1	TRBJ2-5	-	-	CSASQRVGGETQYF	TGCAGTGCTAGTCAGCGGGTGGGGGGTGAGACCCAGTACTTC
TRBV10-3	TRBJ2-5	-	TRBD1	CAISGDRVQETQYF	TGTGCCATCAGTGGTGACAGGGTACAAGAGACCCAGTACTTC
TRBV2	TRBJ2-2	-	TRBD1	CASIRDSNTGELFF	TGTGCCAGCATCCGGGACAGTAACACCGGGGAGCTGTTTTTT
TRBV9	TRBJ2-1	-	TRBD2	CASSSRGGGSYNEQFF	TGTGCCAGCAGCTCACGCGGCGGGGGCTCCTACAATGAGCAGTTCTTC
TRBV6-6	TRBJ1-5	-	-	CASSKRHGNQPQHF	TGTGCCAGCAGCAAACGACATGGCAATCAGCCCCAGCATTTT